A selection of T cell receptor beta chains follows, all from one sample in a study of blood T cell repertoires in COVID-19. Sequenced by immunoSEQ multiplex PCR; TCRdb stores in-frame clones only, minus some. The repertoire includes some 240,000 clones, 80% to 85% of them detected once, and roughly 3.1% sits in the top ten. The sample consisted of PBMCs or T cells enriched from blood (not recorded which). The receptors come from a man aged 45-65 years who had recovered from COVID-19. Both conserved end residues are part of each CDR3. The order of the fields is J gene, V gene, clone size, D gene, CDR3 protein, CDR3 DNA. D genes are given only for firm matches. Only part of the rows carry a size: once, few, many, or a class if the clone is expanded.

TRBJ1-1	TRBV10-3	NA	TRBD1	CAISDRGDTEAFF	TGTGCCATCAGCGACAGGGGGGACACTGAAGCTTTCTTT
TRBJ2-7	TRBV7-9	NA	TRBD2	CASSTATTSGRSYEQYF	TGTGCCAGCAGCACCGCCACGACTAGCGGGAGGTCCTACGAGCAGTACTTC
TRBJ1-5	TRBV2	NA	NA	CASSEGGYGGNQPQHF	TGTGCCAGCAGTGAGGGCGGGTACGGTGGCAATCAGCCCCAGCATTTT
TRBJ2-4	TRBV11-3	NA	NA	CASSAGGQGPRSIQYF	TGTGCCAGCAGCGCGGGAGGACAGGGGCCACGGAGCATTCAGTACTTC
TRBJ2-3	TRBV18	NA	TRBD2	CASSPTSGGSTDTQYF	TGTGCCAGCTCACCAACTAGCGGGGGTAGCACAGATACGCAGTATTTT
TRBJ1-3	TRBV30	once	NA	CAWSVNRNTIYF	TGTGCCTGGAGTGTTAATCGTAACACCATATATTTT
TRBJ2-5	TRBV7-9	NA	TRBD2	CASSSGLAGNQETQYF	TGTGCCAGCAGCTCGGGACTAGCGGGGAACCAAGAGACCCAGTACTTC
TRBJ2-3	TRBV24-1	NA	NA	CATSDLRRPTDTQYF	TGTGCCACCAGTGATTTGAGGAGGCCCACGGATACGCAGTATTTT
TRBJ1-5	TRBV27	NA	TRBD1	CARKGQAPMYSNQPQHF	TGTGCCAGAAAGGGACAGGCGCCCATGTATAGCAATCAGCCCCAGCATTTT
TRBJ1-2	TRBV28	NA	TRBD1	CASARGPANYGYTF	TGTGCCAGTGCCAGGGGGCCGGCTAACTATGGCTACACCTTC
TRBJ2-7	TRBV28	NA	NA	CASREGAGDSYEQYF	TGTGCCAGCAGGGAAGGGGCAGGAGACTCCTACGAGCAGTACTTC
TRBJ1-1	TRBV5-1	NA	TRBD1	CASSPGQGAGRGNTEAFF	TGCGCCAGCAGCCCCGGACAGGGGGCTGGACGGGGGAACACTGAAGCTTTCTTT
TRBJ1-2	TRBV18	NA	TRBD1	CASSPNTGGDGYTF	TGTGCCAGCTCACCAAATACAGGGGGCGACGGCTACACCTTC
TRBJ1-2	TRBV7-8	NA	NA	CASSSLQGGSYYGYTF	TGTGCCAGCAGCTCCCTACAAGGGGGTTCGTACTATGGCTACACCTTC
TRBJ2-5	TRBV5-1	once	NA	CASSLEGVGGETQYF	TGCGCCAGCAGCTTGGAAGGGGTTGGAGGGGAGACCCAGTACTTC
TRBJ1-3	TRBV30	NA	NA	CAWRGRGASGNTIYF	TGTGCCTGGAGGGGCAGGGGTGCTTCTGGAAACACCATATATTTT
TRBJ1-5	TRBV4-1	NA	NA	CASSQSQGNQPQHF	TGCGCCAGCAGCCAAAGCCAGGGGAATCAGCCCCAGCATTTT
TRBJ2-4	TRBV3-1/TRBV3-2	NA	NA	CASSLYSGASGDKNIQYF	TGTGCCAGCAGCCTGTACTCCGGGGCCTCAGGGGACAAAAACATTCAGTACTTC
TRBJ1-2	TRBV9	NA	NA	CASSPRQQRDYGYTF	TGTGCCAGCAGCCCTCGACAGCAGCGGGACTATGGCTACACCTTC
TRBJ2-1	TRBV7-3	NA	NA	CASSLAGSPIYEQFF	TGTGCCAGCAGCTTAGCCGGGAGCCCTATCTATGAGCAGTTCTTC